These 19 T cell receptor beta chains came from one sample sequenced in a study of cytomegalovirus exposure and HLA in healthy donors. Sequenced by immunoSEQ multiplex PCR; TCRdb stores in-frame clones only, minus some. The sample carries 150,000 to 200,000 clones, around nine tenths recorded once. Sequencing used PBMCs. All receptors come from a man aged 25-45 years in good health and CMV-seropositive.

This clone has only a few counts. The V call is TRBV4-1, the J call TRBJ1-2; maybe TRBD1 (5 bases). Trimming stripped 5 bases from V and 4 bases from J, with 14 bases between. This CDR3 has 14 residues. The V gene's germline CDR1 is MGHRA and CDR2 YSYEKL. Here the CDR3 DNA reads TGCGCCAGCAGCTCCGGGGGGTGGGGCTATGGCTACACCTTC. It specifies CASSSGGWGYGYTF.

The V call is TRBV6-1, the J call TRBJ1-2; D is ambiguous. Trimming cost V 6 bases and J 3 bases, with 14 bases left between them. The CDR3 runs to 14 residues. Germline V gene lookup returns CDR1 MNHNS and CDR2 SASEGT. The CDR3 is CASSPSGVDYGYTF. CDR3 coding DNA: TGTGCCAGCAGCCCGTCCGGGGTGGACTATGGCTACACCTTC.

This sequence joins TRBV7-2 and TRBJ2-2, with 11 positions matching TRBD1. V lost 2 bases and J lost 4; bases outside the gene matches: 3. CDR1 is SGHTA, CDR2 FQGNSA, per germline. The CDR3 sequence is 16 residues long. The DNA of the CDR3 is TGTGCCAGCAGCTTACTTGGGACAGGGGGCACCGGGGAGCTGTTTTTT. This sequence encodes CASSLLGTGGTGELFF.

The CDR3 here is CASSQDSGVSYNEQFF. CDR3 bases: TGCGCCAGCAGCCAAGATTCGGGGGTCTCCTACAATGAGCAGTTCTTC. The rearrangement uses TRBV4-3 and TRBJ2-1; the D gene is possibly TRBD2 (6 bases). The CDR3 is 16 residues long. V dropped 0 bases and J dropped 0 bases, with 9 bases sitting between them. The germline gives CDR1 LGHNA, CDR2 YSLEER.

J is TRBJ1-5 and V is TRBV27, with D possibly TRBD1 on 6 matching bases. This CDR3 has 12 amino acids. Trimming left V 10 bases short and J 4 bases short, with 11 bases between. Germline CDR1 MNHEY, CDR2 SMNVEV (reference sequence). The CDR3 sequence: CATGDPNQPQHF. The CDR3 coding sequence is TGTGCCACAGGGGACCCAAATCAGCCCCAGCATTTT.

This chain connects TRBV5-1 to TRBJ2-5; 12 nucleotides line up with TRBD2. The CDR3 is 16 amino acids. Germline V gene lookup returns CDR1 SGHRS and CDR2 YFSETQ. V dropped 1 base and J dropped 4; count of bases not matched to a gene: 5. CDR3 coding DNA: TGCGCCAGCAGCTTGTTGGCTAGCGGGAGGGTAGAGACCCAGTACTTC. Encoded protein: CASSLLASGRVETQYF.

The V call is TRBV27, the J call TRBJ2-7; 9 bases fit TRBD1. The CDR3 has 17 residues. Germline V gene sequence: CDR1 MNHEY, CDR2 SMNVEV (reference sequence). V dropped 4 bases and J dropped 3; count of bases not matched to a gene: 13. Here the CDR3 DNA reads TGTGCCAGCAGTTCTAAAACAGGGGGCGCGGGTCGCTACGAGCAGTACTTC. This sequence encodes CASSSKTGGAGRYEQYF.

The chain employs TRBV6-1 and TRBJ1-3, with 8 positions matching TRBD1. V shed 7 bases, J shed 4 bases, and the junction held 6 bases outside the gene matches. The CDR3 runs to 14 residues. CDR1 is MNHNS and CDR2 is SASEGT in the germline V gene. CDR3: CASTDRGKGNTIYF. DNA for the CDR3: TGTGCCAGCACCGACAGGGGCAAGGGAAACACCATATATTTT.

The CDR3 nucleotides read TGCGCCAGCAGCTTGGTTTTCAACGGGGGGACTGAAGCTTTCTTT. Translating it yields CASSLVFNGGTEAFF. The rearrangement joins TRBV5-1 to TRBJ1-1, with a weak D call TRBD1 (5 bases). CDR3 length: 15 residues. Germline CDR1 is SGHRS and CDR2 is YFSETQ. The V end lost 0 bases, the J end lost 5 bases, and 14 bases lay between the germline ends.

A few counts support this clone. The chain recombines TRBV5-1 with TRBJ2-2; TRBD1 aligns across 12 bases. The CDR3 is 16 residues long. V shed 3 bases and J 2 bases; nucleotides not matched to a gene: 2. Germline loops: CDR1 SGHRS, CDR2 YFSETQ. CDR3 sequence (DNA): TGCGCCAGCAGCTGGGGACAGGGGGCTAACACCGGGGAGCTGTTTTTT. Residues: CASSWGQGANTGELFF.

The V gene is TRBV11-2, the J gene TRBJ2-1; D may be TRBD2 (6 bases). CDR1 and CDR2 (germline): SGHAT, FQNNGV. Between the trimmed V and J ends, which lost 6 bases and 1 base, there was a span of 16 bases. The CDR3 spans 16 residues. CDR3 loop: CASRPWGVGSYNEQFF. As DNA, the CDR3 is TGTGCCAGCAGGCCCTGGGGGGTCGGGTCCTACAATGAGCAGTTCTTC.

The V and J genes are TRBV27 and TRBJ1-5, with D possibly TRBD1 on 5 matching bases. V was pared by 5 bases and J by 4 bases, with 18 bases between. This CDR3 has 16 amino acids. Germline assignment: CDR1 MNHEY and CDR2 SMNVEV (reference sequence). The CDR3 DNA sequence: TGTGCCAGCAGTCCGACCCGCCGGGGGGGGAATCAGCCCCAGCATTTT. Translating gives CASSPTRRGGNQPQHF.

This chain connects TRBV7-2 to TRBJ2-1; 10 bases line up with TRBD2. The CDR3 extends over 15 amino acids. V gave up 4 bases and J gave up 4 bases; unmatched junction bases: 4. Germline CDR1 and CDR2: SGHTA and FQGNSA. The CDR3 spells CASSSQRGGYNEQFF. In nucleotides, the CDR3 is TGTGCCAGCAGCTCCCAGCGGGGGGGGTACAATGAGCAGTTCTTC. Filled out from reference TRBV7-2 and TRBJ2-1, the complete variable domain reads GAGVSQSPSNKVTEKGKDVELRCDPISGHTALYWYRQSLGQGLEFLIYFQGNSAPDKSGLPSDRFSAERTGGSVSTLTIQRTQQEDSAVYLCASSSQRGGYNEQFFGPGTRLTVL.

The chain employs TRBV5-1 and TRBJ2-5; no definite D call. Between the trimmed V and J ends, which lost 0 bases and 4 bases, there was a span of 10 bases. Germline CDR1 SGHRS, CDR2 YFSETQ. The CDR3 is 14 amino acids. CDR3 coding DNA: TGCGCCAGCAGCTTGGAGTCTGTCGGAGAGACCCAGTACTTC. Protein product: CASSLESVGETQYF.

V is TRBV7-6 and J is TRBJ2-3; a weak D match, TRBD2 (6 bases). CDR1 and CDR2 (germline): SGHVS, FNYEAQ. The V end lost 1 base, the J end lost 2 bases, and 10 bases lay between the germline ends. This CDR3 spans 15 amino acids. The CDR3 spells CASSLVGGTTDTQYF. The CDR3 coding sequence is TGTGCCAGCAGCTTAGTTGGCGGGACCACAGATACGCAGTATTTT.

Written as DNA, the CDR3 is TGCAGCGTTGTTTGGGGGTCCGGTGAAAAACTGTTTTTT. Residues: CSVVWGSGEKLFF. The chain couples TRBV29-1 to TRBJ1-4, with D perhaps TRBD1 (5 bases). The CDR3 is 13 residues long. Per germline, CDR1 SQVTM and CDR2 ANQGSEA. Trimming cost V 4 bases and J 7 bases, with 13 bases left between them.

The chain's CDR3 is CAAGPIYTEAFF. CDR3 sequence (DNA): TGTGCCGCCGGACCGATATACACTGAAGCTTTCTTT. V gene TRBV28 combines with J gene TRBJ1-1; D remains ambiguous. Trimming took off 11 bases at V and 3 bases at J, with 13 bases between the two ends. The CDR3 loop spans 12 amino acids. CDR1 is MDHEN, CDR2 SYDVKM, per germline. The complete variable domain, with remaining parts taken from reference TRBV28 and TRBJ1-1, reads DVKVTQSSRYLVKRTGEKVFLECVQDMDHENMFWYRQDPGLGLRLIYFSYDVKMKEKGDIPEGYSVSREKKERFSLILESASTNQTSMYLCAAGPIYTEAFFGQGTRLTVV.

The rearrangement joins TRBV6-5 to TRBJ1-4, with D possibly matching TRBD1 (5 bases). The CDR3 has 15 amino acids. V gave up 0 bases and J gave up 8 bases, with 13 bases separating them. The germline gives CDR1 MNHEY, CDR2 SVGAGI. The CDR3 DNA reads TGTGCCAGCAGTTACTCGAGTGGGGGGAGAGAAAAACTGTTTTTT. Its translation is CASSYSSGGREKLFF.

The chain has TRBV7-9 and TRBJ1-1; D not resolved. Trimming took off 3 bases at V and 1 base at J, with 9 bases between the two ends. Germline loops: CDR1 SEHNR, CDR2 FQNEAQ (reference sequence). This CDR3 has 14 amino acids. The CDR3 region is CASSFYSTNTEAFF. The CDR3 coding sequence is TGTGCCAGCAGCTTCTACAGTACGAACACTGAAGCTTTCTTT.